This TCR beta chain is drawn from a study of blood T cell repertoires in COVID-19. Generated by immunoSEQ multiplex PCR, the TCRdb table keeps only in-frame clones and is missing some. The table lists some 490,000 clones, more than 85% of them singletons, with 6.5% to 9.5% in the top ten. The ends lost 2 bases at V and 4 bases at J; junction bases unmatched: 3. Germline-derived CDR1 and CDR2 are KGHSH and LQKENI. The CDR3 loop spans 15 amino acids. Sample: PBMCs or T cells enriched from blood (not recorded which). This chain joins TRBV18 and TRBJ2-1; 9 bases line up with TRBD2. This sequence originates from a woman aged 60-75 years who had recovered from COVID-19. CDR3 sequence reads: CASSPKRGEYNEQFF. The CDR3 bases are TGTGCCAGCTCACCAAAGCGGGGGGAATACAATGAGCAGTTCTTC.